This passage covers 8 T cell receptor beta chains from one sample sequenced in a study of identical twins. TCRdb called the 5' RACE reads again in MiXCR, with one record for every CDR3 protein. This sample carries roughly 770,000 distinct CDR3 sequences, roughly 18% of them seen once, and the ten largest clones take 13%. The same specimen was also included in a second study, on T cells expressing NK-cell markers.

Sequenced input: PBMCs. The source of these receptors is a woman between 18 and 30 years old in good health.

The chain is built from TRBV12-3 or TRBV12-4 and TRBJ1-1; weak D call: TRBD1 (6 bases). Trimming took off 5 bases at V and 5 bases at J, with 15 bases between the two ends. CDR3 length: 14 amino acids. In DNA form, the CDR3 reads TGTGCCAGCAGTCCCGCAGGGGTAGGGACTGAAGCTTTCTTT. Amino acid sequence: CASSPAGVGTEAFF.

This CDR3 is CASSQDGTSGSTLRRNEQFF. DNA of the CDR3: TGCGCCAGCAGCCAAGATGGGACTAGCGGGAGTACCCTCCGACGCAATGAGCAGTTCTTC. The chain uses TRBV4-3 and TRBJ2-1; 14 nucleotides align to TRBD2. V gave up 0 bases and J gave up 6 bases; unmatched junction bases: 13. The CDR3 has 20 residues. Germline CDR1 is LGHNA and CDR2 is YSLEER.

This clonotype was counted a few times. The chain has TRBV11-3 and TRBJ2-3, with TRBD1 as a possible D gene (6 bases). The CDR3 is made up of 13 amino acids. The germline CDR1 and CDR2 sequences are SGHNT and YENEEA. The germline V and J ends were trimmed by 1 base and 10 bases, with 12 bases remaining between them. CDR3 in DNA: TGTGCCAGCAGCTTAGCGACAGGCGCTTCGCAGTATTTT. Encoded protein: CASSLATGASQYF.

This clonotype was seen repeatedly, ten times or more. The rearrangement uses TRBV6-5 and TRBJ2-1; D call uncertain. Deletions cut 0 bases from V and 12 bases from J, with 12 bases between. Per the germline V gene, CDR1 is MNHEY and CDR2 is SVGAGI. The CDR3 spans 13 residues. This CDR3 is CASSYSNSRRQFF. CDR3 sequence (DNA): TGTGCCAGCAGTTACTCGAATTCGAGACGGCAGTTCTTC.

This clonotype was detected only a few times. The chain joins TRBV4-3 to TRBJ1-3, with D perhaps matching TRBD1 (5 bases). V was trimmed by 0 bases and J by 9 bases, leaving 9 bases between them. Germline V CDR1 and CDR2: LGHNA, YSLEER. The CDR3 length is 13 residues. CDR3 coding DNA: TGCGCCAGCAGCCAAGATAAACAGGCCACCATATATTTT. Translated, it gives CASSQDKQATIYF.

This clonotype was picked up a small number of times. The CDR3 coding sequence is TGTGCCAGCAAGTCCCTTCGGGACAGGGGGACGAATGAGCAGTTCTTC. This gives the protein CASKSLRDRGTNEQFF. The rearrangement joins TRBV27 to TRBJ2-1, with TRBD1 matching 11 bases. Germline values: CDR1 MNHEY, CDR2 SMNVEV (reference sequence). After removal of 7 bases from V and 7 bases from J, the junction contained 12 bases not matched to a gene. The CDR3 extends over 16 amino acids.

Here the CDR3 DNA reads TGTGCCAGCAGCCGGCATCCTTATCAGCCCCAGCATTTT. Its protein is CASSRHPYQPQHF. V is TRBV7-2 and J is TRBJ1-5, with D uncertain. V was shortened by 5 bases and J by 5 bases, with 10 bases between the two germline ends. The CDR3 contains 13 residues. Germline CDR1 and CDR2: SGHTA and FQGNSA.

The chain employs TRBV4-2 and TRBJ2-5; D may be TRBD1 (6 bases). This CDR3 has 16 amino acids. The V end was cut by 0 bases, the J end by 5 bases, with 16 bases between. Germline loops: CDR1 LGHNA, CDR2 YNFKEQ. The CDR3 DNA reads TGTGCCAGCAGCCAAGATCTCGGCAGGGGCACCGAGACCCAGTACTTC. Its translation: CASSQDLGRGTETQYF.